The clone carrying this T cell receptor (beta chain) was detected a few times. Its specificity is unknown. Between the trimmed V and J ends, which lost 2 bases and 7 bases, there was a span of 10 bases. There are 13 residues in the CDR3. CDR1 is MNHEY and CDR2 is SMNVEV in the germline V gene (reference sequence). These data come from a study of beta chain features in type 1 diabetes. As for the study in general: Healthy donors, compared against patients, showed similar age, gender and cell yields. The study's findings and limits: Compared to healthy donors, patients appeared to have naive, central memory and Treg TCRB repertoires that were more alike. PCR might show a preference for shorter templates, equally across patients and controls.

Reverse transcription of all isolated RNA meant that expressed TCRB transcripts were sequenced. Here immunoSEQ multiplex PCR was the method, and the copy in TCRdb shows in-frame clones only, minus some. The sample yields under 800,000 clones, about a sixth seen once. The chain couples TRBV27 to TRBJ2-3; possibly TRBD2 for D (6 bases). This sequence originates from a man between 18 and 35 years old in good health. The sequenced sample was naive CD4+ T cells from blood. The DNA of the CDR3 is TGTGCCAGCAGTTTAGAGAGCGGGCATACGCAGTATTTT. Amino acid sequence: CASSLESGHTQYF.